The source of this TCR beta chain is a study of STAT5B mutations in CD4+ large granular lymphocyte leukemia. About the study: Healthy donors showed HLA-associated enrichment of the CDR3 'QG' motif. Study-level points and caveats: CD4-sorted patient repertoires seemed more clonal than healthy CD4+ repertoires.

From germline, CDR1 is MNHEY and CDR2 SVGAGI. V lost 2 bases, J lost 2 bases, and 14 bases lay in between. The CDR3 is 16 amino acids. The assay was run at survey level. Only in-frame clones appear in the TCRdb table, and some are missing; sequencing was by immunoSEQ multiplex PCR. This sample has around 48,000 clones, with 55% to 75% found just once. Concerning this clone itself: Its antigen is as yet unknown.

This chain links TRBV6-5 with TRBJ2-3; a weak D match, TRBD1 (6 bases). The sequenced sample consisted of CD4+ T cells from blood buffy coats. This receptor was taken from a human donor in good health. The CDR3 DNA is TGTGCCAGCAGTTACCTTCCAGGGGAGAACACAGATACGCAGTATTTT. Its translation is CASSYLPGENTDTQYF.